The T cell receptor beta chain under discussion was sequenced for a study of blood T cell repertoires in COVID-19. The overall study: Researchers got acute and convalescent COVID-19 samples from the United States, Italy and Spain. PBMCs, B-cell-depleted T cells, or T cells were the source of the cDNA or gDNA that made up the material.

From germline, CDR1 is SGHAT and CDR2 FQNNGV. CDR3 size: 14 residues. V lost 5 bases and J lost 6; bases outside the gene matches: 6. Original processing notes: Amplifying reference gene primers gave estimates of nucleated cell counts. This table comes from immunoSEQ multiplex PCR, and its TCRdb copy is limited to in-frame clones, with some not included. V and J calls and clone size are those listed in that table; D and trimming were worked out from the DNA. The table shows approximately 380,000 clones, with 85% occurring only once. The specimen was peripheral blood. This clonotype was sampled from a woman aged 18-30 years with acute or convalescent COVID-19. V is TRBV11-2 and J is TRBJ1-2; 10 bases line up with TRBD1. CDR3 nucleotides: TGTGCCAGCAGCCATATCGGGACAGGGGATGGCTACACCTTC. This sequence encodes CASSHIGTGDGYTF.